Following are 17 T cell receptor beta chains from one sample sequenced in a study of T cells after yellow fever vaccination. TCRdb fed the 5' RACE reads into MiXCR, producing one record per CDR3 protein. The data hold 100,000 to 150,000 distinct CDR3 sequences, with roughly 7.9% observed a single time. The starting material was CD4+ T cells sorted from PBMCs, obtained roughly 46 days after the first yellow fever vaccination. The receptors here all came from a young man who received the YFV17D yellow fever vaccine.

Details on this clonotype: A read error may be the cause here, since a much bigger clone is one base away. The chain joins TRBV5-1 to TRBJ2-3; D assignment may be TRBD1 or TRBD2 (5 bases each). V was clipped by 0 bases and J by 6 bases, with 14 bases between them. Germline V CDR1 and CDR2: SGHRS, YFSETQ. The CDR3 is made up of 15 amino acids. DNA of the CDR3: TGCGCCAGCAGCTTGGTTTCCTGGGGACGGGATACGCAGTATTTT. Translated, it gives CASSLVSWGRDTQYF. Filled out from reference TRBV5-1 and TRBJ2-3, the complete variable domain reads KAGVTQTPRYLIKTRGQQVTLSCSPISGHRSVSWYQQTPGQGLQFLFEYFSETQRNKGNFPGRFSGRQFSNSRSEMNVSTLELGDSALYLCASSLVSWGRDTQYFGPGTRLTVL.

This clonotype was recorded many times. The rearrangement joins TRBV10-3 to TRBJ2-5; unclear D gene. The ends were cut back, 10 bases at V and 3 bases at J, with 12 bases in the middle. CDR1 is ENHRY, CDR2 SYGVKD, per germline. The CDR3 is 12 residues long. CDR3: CATSVEKETQYF. The CDR3 DNA is TGTGCCACCTCAGTGGAGAAAGAGACCCAGTACTTC.

This clonotype was counted many times. This chain joins TRBV10-3 and TRBJ1-1; D is unclear. Germline CDR1 is ENHRY and CDR2 is SYGVKD. The CDR3 runs to 15 residues. Between the trimmed V and J ends, which lost 0 bases and 3 bases, there was a span of 11 bases. In nucleotides, the CDR3 is TGTGCCATCAGTGAGTCGAATCTAAGAGACACTGAAGCTTTCTTT. Translation gives CAISESNLRDTEAFF.

J is TRBJ1-6 and V is TRBV4-2, with a possible D match to TRBD1 (5 bases). The CDR3 is 13 amino acids. Germline V gene sequence: CDR1 LGHNA, CDR2 YNFKEQ. V lost 0 bases to trimming and J lost 11 bases, with 8 bases between them. The CDR3 coding sequence is TGTGCCAGCAGCCAAGAGGGGGATACACCCCTCCACTTT. Amino acids: CASSQEGDTPLHF.

This clonotype was counted ten times or more. J is TRBJ2-5 and V is TRBV7-2, with 11 bases identical to TRBD2. Trimming removed 5 bases from V and 7 bases from J; junction bases left unmatched: 6. CDR1 and CDR2 from the germline V gene are SGHTA and FQGNSA. The CDR3 runs to 14 residues. In nucleotides, the CDR3 is TGTGCCAGCAGCCCAAATAGCGGGGGGGGGACCCAGTACTTC. Translating gives CASSPNSGGGTQYF.

This chain joins TRBV18 and TRBJ2-2; 11 nucleotides match TRBD2. The CDR3 runs 16 residues. The ends lost 4 bases at V and 5 bases at J; junction bases unmatched: 6. The V gene's germline CDR1 is KGHSH and CDR2 LQKENI. This CDR3 is CASSRPTSGETGELFF. For the CDR3, the DNA is TGTGCCAGCTCACGTCCGACTAGCGGGGAAACCGGGGAGCTGTTTTTT. The full variable domain, completed using reference TRBV18 and TRBJ2-2, is NAGVMQNPRHLVRRRGQEARLRCSPMKGHSHVYWYRQLPEEGLKFMVYLQKENIIDESGMPKERFSAEFPKEGPSILRIQQVVRGDSAAYFCASSRPTSGETGELFFGEGSRLTVL.

This clonotype was picked up many times. The chain recombines TRBV21-1 with TRBJ2-5; the D call of TRBD2 is as the table states it, not checked on the DNA. TRBV21-1 has pseudogene status. The CDR3 has 15 amino acids. The DNA for the CDR3 is TGTGCCAGCAGCAAAGCCTACGGACTTTTAGAGACCCAGTACTTC. It translates to CASSKAYGLLETQYF.

With regard to this clonotype: A clone one base away is much larger, so this may be a read error. V gene TRBV11-2 combines with J gene TRBJ1-6; D not resolved. The CDR3 length is 14 residues. Trimming shortened V by 4 bases and J by 8 bases, and 12 bases separated the two germline ends. The V gene's germline CDR1 is SGHAT and CDR2 FQNNGV. For the CDR3, the DNA is TGTGCCAGCAGCTCCGCCAGTGATGATTCACCCCTCCACTTT. This sequence encodes CASSSASDDSPLHF.

Many counts were recorded for this clonotype. The chain links TRBV6-2 or TRBV6-3 to TRBJ2-1; maybe TRBD2 (5 bases). Germline V lookup: CDR1 MNHEY, CDR2 SVGEGT. The CDR3 runs to 13 residues. Trimming left V 8 bases short and J 5 bases short, with 13 bases between. The chain's CDR3 is CASRGWVNNEQFF. The CDR3 DNA follows: TGTGCCAGCCGGGGATGGGTGAACAATGAGCAGTTCTTC.

This clonotype appeared many times. The chain is built from TRBV5-1 and TRBJ2-3; a weak D match, TRBD2 (6 bases). With 1 base removed from V and 5 bases from J, the gap between germline ends came to 14 bases. Germline CDR1 reads SGHRS; CDR2 reads YFSETQ. The length of the CDR3 is 15 residues. The CDR3 sequence: CASSLLGQGGDTQYF. The CDR3 DNA sequence: TGCGCCAGCAGCTTGCTAGGGCAGGGAGGAGATACGCAGTATTTT.

This chain links TRBV12-3 or TRBV12-4 with TRBJ1-6, with no clear D. Trimming stripped 6 bases from V and 4 bases from J, with 7 bases between. CDR3 size: 13 residues. The CDR3 loop reads CASSLSYNSPLHF. DNA of the CDR3: TGTGCCAGCAGCCTGAGTTATAATTCACCCCTCCACTTT.

CDR3 region: CASSPRGDSAYEQYV. The CDR3 DNA reads TGTGCCAGCTCACCGAGGGGGGATTCAGCCTACGAGCAGTACGTC. This chain uses TRBV18 with TRBJ2-7; tentatively, D is TRBD1 or TRBD2 (6 bases each). The V gene's germline CDR1 is KGHSH and CDR2 LQKENI. The CDR3 contains 15 residues. The V end was cut by 3 bases, the J end by 2 bases, with 14 bases between.

This clonotype was counted at least ten times. The V gene is TRBV20-1, the J gene TRBJ2-3; TRBD2 aligns across 9 bases. CDR1 DFQATT and CDR2 SNEGSKA come from the germline V gene (reference sequence). After removal of 3 bases from V and 2 bases from J, the junction contained 6 bases not matched to a gene. This CDR3 spans 15 amino acids. The CDR3 loop is CSASPRLAATDTQYF. CDR3 coding DNA: TGCAGTGCTAGCCCTCGACTAGCGGCCACAGATACGCAGTATTTT.

At least ten counts were recorded for this clonotype. The CDR3 sequence is CASSGYPGPMDEQYV. The DNA for the CDR3 is TGTGCCAGCAGCGGATACCCGGGGCCGATGGATGAGCAGTACGTC. The gene calls are TRBV5-6 and TRBJ2-7; D tentatively fits TRBD1 or TRBD2 (5 bases each). V dropped 4 bases and J dropped 7 bases, with 21 bases sitting between them. This CDR3 has 15 amino acids. Germline assignment: CDR1 SGHDT and CDR2 YYEEEE.

This clonotype was picked up many times. This sequence joins TRBV7-2 and TRBJ1-2; D is unresolved. CDR3 size: 12 residues. V lost 5 bases, J lost 4 bases, and 8 bases lay in between. The germline V gene has CDR1 SGHTA and CDR2 FQGNSA. The CDR3 here is CASSPTPYGYTF. The DNA for the CDR3 is TGTGCCAGCAGCCCGACCCCCTATGGCTACACCTTC.

This clonotype was counted ten times or more. The chain is built from TRBV11-2 and TRBJ2-1; D unresolved. The germline gives CDR1 SGHAT, CDR2 FQNNGV. V was clipped by 2 bases and J by 0 bases, with 8 bases between them. This CDR3 comprises 15 residues. The CDR3 reads CASSLIRGSYNEQFF. CDR3 sequence (DNA): TGTGCCAGCAGCTTAATCCGCGGCTCCTACAATGAGCAGTTCTTC.

This clonotype was seen ten or more times. The chain employs TRBV25-1 and TRBJ1-1; no firm D call. The CDR3 loop spans 13 amino acids. Trimming pared 3 bases from V and 8 bases from J, leaving 13 bases between. Germline CDR1 reads MGHDK; CDR2 reads SYGVNS. CDR3 protein: CASSDGFILEAFF. The DNA of the CDR3 is TGTGCCAGCAGTGACGGGTTCATTCTCGAAGCTTTCTTT.